This passage covers 9 T cell receptor beta chains from one sample sequenced in a study of T cell repertoires in cytomegalovirus infection (dated by TCRdb to 2018 to 2020). Antigen specificity for these receptors is unknown. For sequencing, an Illumina HiSeq 1500 was employed. TCRdb handled the public reads itself, with Q25 trimming in fastp and clone calling in MiXCR, and kept productive beta chains. A single entry per CDR3 protein holds the most common genes and DNA from its merged rows. Here the sample has 54,000 or so distinct CDR3 sequences; 33% occur a single time. About 73% of the sample rests with the top ten. Sequenced: PBMCs, sequenced either directly or after in vitro stimulation (not recorded which). Every receptor here comes from a human donor in good health (CMV status not recorded). Some clones in this sample may be carry-over from other donors' samples.

The sample holds a few counts of this clonotype. The CDR3, as DNA: TGTGCCAGCAGACCCCCCTCCGACACAAGATATCCCTACGAGCAGTACTTC. Amino acid sequence: CASRPPSDTRYPYEQYF. The rearrangement joins TRBV6-2 or TRBV6-3 to TRBJ2-7; no definite D call. CDR1 and CDR2 from the germline V gene are MNHEY and SVGEGT. This CDR3 has 17 amino acids. Trimming removed 6 bases at V and 2 bases at J, with 23 bases between.

V and J are TRBV12-3 or TRBV12-4 and TRBJ2-7; a weak D match, TRBD1 (6 bases). This CDR3 has 13 amino acids. The V end lost 3 bases, the J end lost 4 bases, and 10 bases lay between the germline ends. In nucleotides, the CDR3 is TGTGCCAGCAGTTTCGGACAGATGTACGAGCAGTACTTC. This translates into CASSFGQMYEQYF.

The chain uses TRBV10-3 and TRBJ2-7; 8 bases are a match to TRBD2. This CDR3 has 13 residues. CDR1 and CDR2 from the germline V gene are ENHRY and SYGVKD. V shed 6 bases and J 4 bases; nucleotides not matched to a gene: 5. The CDR3 DNA follows: TGTGCCATCAGCGGGAGGGGTCCTTACGAGCAGTACTTC. This gives the protein CAISGRGPYEQYF.

This clonotype was recorded a few times. The chain employs TRBV28 and TRBJ1-5; D gene ambiguous. The V gene's germline CDR1 is MDHEN and CDR2 SYDVKM. The CDR3 sequence is 13 residues long. Trimming pared 6 bases from V and 8 bases from J, leaving 14 bases between. This CDR3 is CASSKGPLKPQHF. For the CDR3, the DNA is TGTGCCAGCAGCAAAGGCCCCCTCAAGCCCCAGCATTTT.

This clonotype was detected many times. In DNA, the CDR3 is TGTGCCAGCAGTCAGGGCGTCGGCAATCAGCCCCAGCATTTT. This encodes CASSQGVGNQPQHF. V and J are TRBV6-1 and TRBJ1-5, with D possibly being TRBD1 (5 bases). CDR1 is MNHNS and CDR2 is SASEGT in the germline V gene. The germline V and J ends were trimmed by 5 bases and 2 bases, with 10 bases remaining between them. The CDR3 totals 14 residues.

V is TRBV5-1 and J is TRBJ2-3; D unclear. The V end was cut by 2 bases, the J end by 0 bases, with 13 bases between. The CDR3 consists of 16 residues. Germline V CDR1 and CDR2: SGHRS, YFSETQ. The CDR3 DNA is TGCGCCAGCAGCTTTAATTCGGCAGATAGCACAGATACGCAGTATTTT. Translating it yields CASSFNSADSTDTQYF.

V is TRBV12-3 or TRBV12-4 and J is TRBJ2-3; D ambiguous. The V end lost 3 bases, the J end lost 5 bases, and 3 bases lay between the germline ends. The CDR3 spans 11 residues. In DNA form, the CDR3 reads TGTGCCAGCAGTTTTAAAGATACGCAGTATTTT. It translates to CASSFKDTQYF.

The sample holds a few counts of this clonotype. The CDR3 DNA reads TGTGCCAGCATCCAAGGCTGGAGCTCCTACAATGAGCAGTTCTTC. It specifies CASIQGWSSYNEQFF. The chain has TRBV2 and TRBJ2-1, with D hard to call. The CDR3 has 15 residues. Trimming took 7 bases from V and 0 from J, leaving 13 bases between them. Germline V lookup: CDR1 SNHLY, CDR2 FYNNEI. Together with reference TRBV2 and TRBJ2-1, the CDR3 gives the full variable domain: EPEVTQTPSHQVTQMGQEVILRCVPISNHLYFYWYRQILGQKVEFLVSFYNNEISEKSEIFDDQFSVERPDGSNFTLKIRSTKLEDSAMYFCASIQGWSSYNEQFFGPGTRLTVL.

This clonotype was seen at least ten times. The J gene is TRBJ1-3, the V gene TRBV2; D is unresolved. In germline, CDR1 is SNHLY, CDR2 FYNNEI. V lost 7 bases and J lost 0, with 10 bases in between. There are 14 residues in the CDR3. CDR3 amino acids: CASKALISGNTIYF. The DNA of the CDR3 is TGTGCCAGCAAAGCTCTAATCTCTGGAAACACCATATATTTT.